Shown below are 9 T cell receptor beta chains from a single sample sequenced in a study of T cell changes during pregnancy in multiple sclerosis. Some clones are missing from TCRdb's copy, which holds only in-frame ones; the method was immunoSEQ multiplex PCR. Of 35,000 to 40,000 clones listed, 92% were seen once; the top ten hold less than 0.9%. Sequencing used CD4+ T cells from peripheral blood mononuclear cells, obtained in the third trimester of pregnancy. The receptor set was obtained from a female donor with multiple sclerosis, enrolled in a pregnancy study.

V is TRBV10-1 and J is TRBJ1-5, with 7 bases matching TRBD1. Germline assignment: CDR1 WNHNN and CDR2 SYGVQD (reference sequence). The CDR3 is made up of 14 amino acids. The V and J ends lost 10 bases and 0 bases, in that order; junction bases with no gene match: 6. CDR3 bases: TGCGCCATATTCAGGGGGGATAGCAATCAGCCCCAGCATTTT. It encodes CAIFRGDSNQPQHF.

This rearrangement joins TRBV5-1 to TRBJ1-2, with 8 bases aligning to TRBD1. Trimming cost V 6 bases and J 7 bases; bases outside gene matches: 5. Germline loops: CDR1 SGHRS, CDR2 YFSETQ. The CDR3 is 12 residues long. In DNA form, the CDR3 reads TGCGCCAGCACCGGACAGGGAATTGGCTACACCTTC. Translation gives CASTGQGIGYTF.

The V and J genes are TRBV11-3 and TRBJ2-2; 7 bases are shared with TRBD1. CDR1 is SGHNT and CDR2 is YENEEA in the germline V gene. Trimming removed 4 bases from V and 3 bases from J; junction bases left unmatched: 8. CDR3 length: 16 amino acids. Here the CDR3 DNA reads TGTGCCAGCAGCTCCAGGACAGGCTTGTACACCGGGGAGCTGTTTTTT. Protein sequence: CASSSRTGLYTGELFF. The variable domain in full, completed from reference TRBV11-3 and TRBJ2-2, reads EAGVVQSPRYKIIEKKQPVAFWCNPISGHNTLYWYLQNLGQGPELLIRYENEEAVDDSQLPKDRFSAERLKGVDSTLKIQPAELGDSAVYLCASSSRTGLYTGELFFGEGSRLTVL.

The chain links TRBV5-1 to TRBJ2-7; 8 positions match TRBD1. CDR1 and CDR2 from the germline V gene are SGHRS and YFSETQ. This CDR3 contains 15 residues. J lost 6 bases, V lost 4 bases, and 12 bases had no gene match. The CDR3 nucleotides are TGCGCCAGCAGCCCGACAGGGGCGACCCTCCGCGAGCAGTACTTC. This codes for CASSPTGATLREQYF.

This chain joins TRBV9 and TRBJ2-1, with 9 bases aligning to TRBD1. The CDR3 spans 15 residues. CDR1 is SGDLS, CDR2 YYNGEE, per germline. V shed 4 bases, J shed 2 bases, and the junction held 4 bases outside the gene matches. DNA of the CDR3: TGTGCCAGCAGCCCTCGGGACAGGGCCTACAATGAGCAGTTCTTC. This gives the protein CASSPRDRAYNEQFF.

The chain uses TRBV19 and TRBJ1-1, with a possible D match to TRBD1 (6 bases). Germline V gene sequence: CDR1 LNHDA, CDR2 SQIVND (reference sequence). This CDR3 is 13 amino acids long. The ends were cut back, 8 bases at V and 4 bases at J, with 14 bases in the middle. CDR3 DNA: TGTGCCAGTGGAAACAGGGATGGCACTGAAGCTTTCTTT. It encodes CASGNRDGTEAFF.

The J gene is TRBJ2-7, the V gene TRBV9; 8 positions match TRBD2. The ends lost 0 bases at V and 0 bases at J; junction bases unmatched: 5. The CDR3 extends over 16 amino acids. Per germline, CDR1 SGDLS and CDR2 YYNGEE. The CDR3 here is CASSVAPSGSSYEQYF. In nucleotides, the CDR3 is TGTGCCAGCAGCGTAGCCCCCAGCGGGAGCTCCTACGAGCAGTACTTC.

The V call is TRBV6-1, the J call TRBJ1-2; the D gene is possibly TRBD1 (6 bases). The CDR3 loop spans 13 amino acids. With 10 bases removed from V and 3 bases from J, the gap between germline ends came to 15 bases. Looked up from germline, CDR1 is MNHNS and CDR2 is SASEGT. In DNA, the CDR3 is TGTGCCACCCTACAGGGTCGTGACTATGGCTACACCTTC. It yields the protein CATLQGRDYGYTF.

The CDR3 loop is CASSDFGTSEEQYF. The CDR3 DNA sequence: TGTGCCAGTAGTGACTTCGGGACTAGCGAGGAGCAGTACTTC. The chain is built from TRBV19 and TRBJ2-7; TRBD2 matches 10 bases. The CDR3 has 14 residues. V gave up 5 bases and J gave up 7 bases; unmatched junction bases: 8. Germline CDR1 is LNHDA and CDR2 is SQIVND (reference sequence). Drawing the rest from reference TRBV19 and TRBJ2-7, the complete variable domain is DGGITQSPKYLFRKEGQNVTLSCEQNLNHDAMYWYRQDPGQGLRLIYYSQIVNDFQKGDIAEGYSVSREKKESFPLTVTSAQKNPTAFYLCASSDFGTSEEQYFGPGTRLTVT.